This TCR beta chain comes out of a study of cytomegalovirus exposure and HLA in healthy donors. This clone has just a few counts. Its antigen is not identified. Trimming removed 6 bases from V and 5 bases from J; junction bases left unmatched: 9. CDR1 is LGHNA, CDR2 YSLEER, per germline. This CDR3 has 15 residues. A multiplex PCR was run with 60 Vbeta primers and 13 Jbeta primers. TCRdb's table, derived via immunoSEQ multiplex PCR, lists solely in-frame clones and lacks some. In the table there are about 150,000 clones, roughly three quarters of which are singletons. Study-level results: With further analysis later on, most CMV-associated TCR beta chains appeared HLA-restricted. A further, later analysis showed that HLA-associated TCR beta chains (compared with equally common others) were more clonally expanded. For presence/absence analyses, sequencing depth was assumed to be roughly uniform across donors. An observed cluster of highly shared sequence variants was recorded as a likely sequencing artifact.

Input material: PBMCs. V gene TRBV4-3 combines with J gene TRBJ2-2, with 7 positions matching TRBD2. The sequence derives from a male donor in good health and CMV-seronegative. The CDR3 sequence: CASRARGERTGELFF. CDR3 nucleotide sequence: TGCGCCAGCAGGGCTCGGGGGGAGAGGACCGGGGAGCTGTTTTTT.